The clone carrying this T cell receptor (beta chain) was found once. The antigen remains unidentified. The data originate from a study of chemoradiotherapy in HPV16-positive cancers. Across the whole study: Candidate HPV-specific T-cell clones and common TCR motifs came from functional assays in a couple of HPV16-positive patients. Study-level results: Functional assays defining HPV-specific T cells used only a couple of HPV16-positive patients. Candidate HPV-specific clones and E7-related TCR motifs grew in tumor during treatment.

The CDR3 loop spans 14 amino acids. Germline CDR1 and CDR2: SGHRS and YFSETQ. Trimming removed 1 base at V and 2 bases at J, with 9 bases between. Clones were read by immunoSEQ multiplex PCR, and TCRdb kept only the in-frame ones, dropping some. The data contain more than 25,000 clones, more than 85% of them singletons. The sequences come from blood, collected from a patient who underwent chemoradiotherapy. This chain links TRBV5-1 with TRBJ1-2, with D perhaps TRBD1 (5 bases). The TCR was taken from a human donor with HPV-associated anogenital cancer. CDR3 coding DNA: TGCGCCAGCAGCTTGAACCGACAGAACTATGGCTACACCTTC. Its translation: CASSLNRQNYGYTF.